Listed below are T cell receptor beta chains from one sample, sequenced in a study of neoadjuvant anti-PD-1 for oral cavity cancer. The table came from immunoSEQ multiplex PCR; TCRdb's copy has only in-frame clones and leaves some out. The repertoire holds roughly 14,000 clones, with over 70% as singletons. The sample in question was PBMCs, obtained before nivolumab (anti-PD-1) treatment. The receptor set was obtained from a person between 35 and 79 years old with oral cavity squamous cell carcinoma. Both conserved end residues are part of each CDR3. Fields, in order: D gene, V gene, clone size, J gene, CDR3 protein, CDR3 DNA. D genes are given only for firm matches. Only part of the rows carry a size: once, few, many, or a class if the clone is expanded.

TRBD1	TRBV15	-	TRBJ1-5	CATSREGQGGEPQHF	TGTGCCACCAGCAGAGAAGGACAGGGGGGGGAGCCCCAGCATTTT
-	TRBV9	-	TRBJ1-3	CASSVAGPGNTIYF	TGTGCCAGCAGCGTAGCGGGGCCTGGAAACACCATATATTTT
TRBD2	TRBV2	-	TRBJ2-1	CDNSRRGALYNEQFF	TGTGACAACTCACGGCGGGGGGCCCTCTACAATGAGCAGTTCTTC
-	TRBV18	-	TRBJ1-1	CASSPPAGASTEAFF	TGTGCCAGCTCACCACCTGCAGGGGCTAGCACTGAAGCTTTCTTT
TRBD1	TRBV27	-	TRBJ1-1	CASISWDRGTPEAFF	TGTGCCAGCATATCCTGGGACAGGGGGACCCCTGAAGCTTTCTTT
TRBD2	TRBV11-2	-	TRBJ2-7	CASSRMGGYEQYF	TGTGCCAGCAGCCGAATGGGGGGGTACGAGCAGTACTTC
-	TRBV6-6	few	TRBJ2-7	CASSPGLLRRVQYF	TGTGCCAGCAGTCCGGGATTACTACGTCGGGTGCAGTACTTC
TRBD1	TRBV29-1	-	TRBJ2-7	CSVSRDRGYEQYF	TGCAGCGTTTCCCGGGACAGGGGCTACGAGCAGTACTTC
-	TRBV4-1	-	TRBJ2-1	CASSQGLLRGYYNEQFF	TGCGCCAGCAGCCAGGGACTTCTAAGGGGGTATTACAATGAGCAGTTCTTC
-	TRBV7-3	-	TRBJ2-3	CASSLNAGDTQYF	TGTGCCAGCAGCCTAAATGCAGGGGATACGCAGTATTTT
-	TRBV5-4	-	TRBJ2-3	CASSWGKRGTDTQYF	TGTGCCAGCAGCTGGGGAAAGCGAGGCACAGATACGCAGTATTTT
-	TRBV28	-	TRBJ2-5	CASSLSSDIQETQYF	TGTGCCAGCAGTTTATCCTCGGACATTCAAGAGACCCAGTACTTC
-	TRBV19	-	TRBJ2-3	CASRTTSTDTQYF	TGTGCCAGCAGGACGACAAGCACAGATACGCAGTATTTT
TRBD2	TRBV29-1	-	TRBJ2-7	CSVRGLAGVASYEQYF	TGCAGCGTCCGTGGACTAGCGGGAGTAGCTTCCTACGAGCAGTACTTC
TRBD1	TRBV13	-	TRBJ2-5	CASSKALDRAEETQYF	TGTGCCAGCAGCAAAGCCTTGGACAGGGCGGAGGAGACCCAGTACTTC
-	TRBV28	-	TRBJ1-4	CATTGGGNEKLFF	TGTGCCACCACCGGGGGGGGGAATGAAAAACTGTTTTTT
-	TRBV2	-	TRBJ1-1	CASGLGRANTEAFF	TGTGCCAGCGGATTGGGACGAGCGAACACTGAAGCTTTCTTT
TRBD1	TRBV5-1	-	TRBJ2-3	CASSTGTGPRTDTQYF	TGCGCCAGCAGCACCGGGACAGGCCCGCGCACAGATACGCAGTATTTT
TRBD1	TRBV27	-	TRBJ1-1	CASSAQGAGNTEAFF	TGTGCCAGCAGTGCACAGGGGGCGGGGAACACTGAAGCTTTCTTT
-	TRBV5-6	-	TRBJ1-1	CASSLSWEGDTNTEAFF	TGTGCCAGCAGCTTATCTTGGGAGGGGGACACGAACACTGAAGCTTTCTTT
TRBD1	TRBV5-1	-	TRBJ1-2	CASSLGGTGSNYGYTF	TGCGCCAGCAGCTTGGGTGGGACAGGGAGCAACTATGGCTACACCTTC
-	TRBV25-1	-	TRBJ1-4	CASRTREPGSEEKLFF	TGTGCCAGCAGGACCCGGGAGCCAGGATCGGAAGAAAAACTGTTTTTT
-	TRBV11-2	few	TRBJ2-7	CASSQSFGVGEQYF	TGTGCCAGCAGCCAGTCGTTTGGGGTCGGGGAGCAGTACTTC
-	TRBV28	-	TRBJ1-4	CASSLRSSVSQLFF	TGTGCCAGCAGTTTAAGAAGTTCTGTCTCCCAACTGTTTTTT
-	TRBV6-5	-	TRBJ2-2	CASSYSGTRTGELFF	TGTGCCAGCAGTTACTCTGGAACCCGCACCGGGGAGCTGTTTTTT
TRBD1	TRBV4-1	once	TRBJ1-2	CASSQVPQGGNYGYTF	TGCGCCAGCAGCCAAGTCCCACAGGGGGGGAACTATGGCTACACCTTC
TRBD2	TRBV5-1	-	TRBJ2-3	CASSLGGRATDTQYF	TGCGCCAGCAGCTTGGGCGGGAGGGCCACAGATACGCAGTATTTT
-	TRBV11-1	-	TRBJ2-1	CASIAGLEGNEQFF	TGTGCCAGCATCGCGGGACTTGAGGGCAATGAGCAGTTCTTC
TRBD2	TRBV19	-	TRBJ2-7	CASSIDAGLAVYEQYF	TGTGCCAGTAGTATAGATGCGGGACTAGCGGTCTACGAGCAGTACTTC
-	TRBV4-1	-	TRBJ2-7	CASSQVDTGPPDEQYF	TGCGCCAGCAGCCAAGTGGATACGGGGCCGCCCGACGAGCAGTACTTC
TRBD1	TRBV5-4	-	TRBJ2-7	CASSSTGKTYEQYF	TGTGCCAGCAGCTCGACAGGGAAGACCTACGAGCAGTACTTC